This T cell receptor beta chain was captured in a study of blood T cell repertoires in COVID-19. Study in general: There were acute and convalescent COVID-19 samples, and they came from the United States, Italy and Spain. The analysed material was cDNA or gDNA that came from T cells, B-cell-depleted T cells, or PBMCs.

Per the original methods: Counts of nucleated cells, estimated from reference gene primer amplification, were obtained. The table came from immunoSEQ multiplex PCR; TCRdb's copy has only in-frame clones and leaves some out. Clone size and the V and J calls come from that table; the DNA yielded D and trimming. The data contain roughly 100,000 clones, more than 75% of them seen just once; the ten biggest clones take up around 4.5%. Only one count was recorded for this clone. Germline CDR1 and CDR2: SGHNT and YYREEE (reference sequence). This CDR3 region has 14 residues. Between the trimmed V and J ends, which lost 4 bases and 5 bases, there was a span of 13 bases.

The rearrangement uses TRBV5-4 and TRBJ2-1, with D maybe TRBD2 (5 bases). Sample: peripheral blood. The source of this sequence is a human donor in a cohort sampled during active COVID-19. The CDR3 reads CASSHVASHNEQFF. In DNA, the CDR3 is TGTGCCAGCAGCCACGTAGCGTCCCACAATGAGCAGTTCTTC.